Presented here are 9 T cell receptor beta chains from one specimen sequenced in a study of cytotoxic CD8 clonotypes in ibrutinib-treated CLL. The data were produced by immunoSEQ multiplex PCR, yet TCRdb's version contains in-frame clones alone and is incomplete. The repertoire holds some 200,000 clones, with 70% as singletons. The sequenced sample was PBMCs, obtained after 12 months of ibrutinib treatment. The receptors stem from a human donor with chronic lymphocytic leukemia.

The chain joins TRBV18 to TRBJ2-7; D gene unclear. The CDR3 is 14 residues long. V gave up 2 bases and J gave up 1 base, with 9 bases separating them. Germline V CDR1 and CDR2: KGHSH, LQKENI. The CDR3, as DNA: TGTGCCAGCTCACCATTATCAGTATCCTACGAGCAGTACTTC. Translated: CASSPLSVSYEQYF. Complete variable domain (other parts from reference TRBV18 and TRBJ2-7): NAGVMQNPRHLVRRRGQEARLRCSPMKGHSHVYWYRQLPEEGLKFMVYLQKENIIDESGMPKERFSAEFPKEGPSILRIQQVVRGDSAAYFCASSPLSVSYEQYFGPGTRLTVT.

This clone was counted a single time. The V call is TRBV7-9, the J call TRBJ2-2; D possibly matches TRBD1 or TRBD2 (5 bases each). From germline, CDR1 is SEHNR and CDR2 FQNEAQ (reference sequence). V was cut by 2 bases and J by 6 bases, with 19 bases left in between. This CDR3 comprises 17 residues. The CDR3 loop reads CASSLIRDPDGAGELFF. The CDR3 nucleotides are TGTGCCAGCAGCTTAATTCGGGACCCAGATGGGGCCGGGGAGCTGTTTTTT. Full variable domain (rest looked up from reference TRBV7-9 and TRBJ2-2): DTGVSQNPRHKITKRGQNVTFRCDPISEHNRLYWYRQTLGQGPEFLTYFQNEAQLEKSRLLSDRFSAERPKGSFSTLEIQRTEQGDSAMYLCASSLIRDPDGAGELFFGEGSRLTVL.

The V gene is TRBV6-6, the J gene TRBJ2-1; 12 bases match TRBD2. Germline-derived CDR1 and CDR2 are MNHNY and SVGAGI (reference sequence). Trimming removed 2 bases from V and 12 bases from J; junction bases left unmatched: 8. The CDR3 sequence is 15 residues long. CDR3 in amino acids: CASSYGSSGGAGQFF. The CDR3 DNA reads TGTGCCAGCAGTTACGGGTCTAGCGGGGGGGCCGGGCAGTTCTTC.

This clone was seen more than once but under ten times. V and J are TRBV6-1 and TRBJ2-2; D possibly corresponds to TRBD2 (6 bases). This CDR3 region has 14 residues. CDR1 is MNHNS and CDR2 is SASEGT in the germline V gene. The V end lost 10 bases, the J end lost 1 base, and 13 bases lay between the germline ends. CDR3 residues: CATGERLNTGELFF. Written as DNA, the CDR3 is TGTGCCACGGGGGAGCGGCTGAACACCGGGGAGCTGTTTTTT.

This clone was seen once. V gene TRBV11-2 combines with J gene TRBJ2-7; tentatively, D is TRBD1 or TRBD2 (5 bases each). V lost 5 bases to trimming and J lost 5 bases, with 13 bases between them. Per the germline V gene, CDR1 is SGHAT and CDR2 is FQNNGV. The CDR3 loop spans 13 amino acids. Here the CDR3 reads CASSQDRGHEQYF. The CDR3 nucleotides are TGTGCCAGCAGCCAAGACCGGGGCCACGAGCAGTACTTC.

The chain combines TRBV11-2 with TRBJ2-1; D is ambiguous. Trimming took 0 bases from V and 9 from J, leaving 6 bases between them. CDR1 and CDR2 (germline): SGHAT, FQNNGV. CDR3 length: 12 residues. In DNA, the CDR3 is TGTGCCAGCAGCTTAGATCGCAGTGAGCAGTTCTTC. Encoded protein: CASSLDRSEQFF.

V and J are TRBV5-4 and TRBJ1-2, with 11 positions matching TRBD1. Germline V CDR1 and CDR2: SGHNT, YYREEE (reference sequence). Germline trimming cut 5 bases from V and 5 bases from J; bases unmatched to any gene: 5. This CDR3 has 14 amino acids. CDR3 in amino acids: CASRMGQGVYGYTF. The CDR3 DNA reads as TGTGCCAGCAGGATGGGACAGGGGGTGTATGGCTACACCTTC.

V is TRBV15 and J is TRBJ2-5, with 11 bases that match TRBD1. The CDR3 consists of 15 residues. Trimming took 5 bases from V and 6 from J; bases not matched to a gene: 8. Germline loops: CDR1 LNHNV, CDR2 YYDKDF (reference sequence). CDR3 coding DNA: TGTGCCACCAGCCAAGCGGGGACAGGGGGACAGACCCAGTACTTC. Residues: CATSQAGTGGQTQYF.

The chain employs TRBV7-9 and TRBJ2-2, with 7 nucleotides matching TRBD1. Germline trimming cut 3 bases from V and 7 bases from J; bases unmatched to any gene: 2. Germline values: CDR1 SEHNR, CDR2 FQNEAQ (reference sequence). The CDR3 has 13 residues. As DNA, the CDR3 is TGTGCCAGCAGCTTTACAGGGGTCGGGGAGCTGTTTTTT. Residues: CASSFTGVGELFF.